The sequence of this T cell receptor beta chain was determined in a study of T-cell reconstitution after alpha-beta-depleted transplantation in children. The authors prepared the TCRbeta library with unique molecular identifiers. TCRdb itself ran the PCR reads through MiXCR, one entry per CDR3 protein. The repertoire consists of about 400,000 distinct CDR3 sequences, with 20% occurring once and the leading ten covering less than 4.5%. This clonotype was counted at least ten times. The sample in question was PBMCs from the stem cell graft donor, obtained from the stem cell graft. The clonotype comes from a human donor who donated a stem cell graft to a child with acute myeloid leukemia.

DNA for the CDR3: TGCAGTGCTAGAGCTGCAGCGGGAGGTTACAATGAGCAGTTCTTC. Encoded protein: CSARAAAGGYNEQFF. The chain couples TRBV20-1 to TRBJ2-1; 9 nucleotides align to TRBD2. The germline V gene has CDR1 DFQATT and CDR2 SNEGSKA (reference sequence). The CDR3 length is 15 residues. V shed 1 base and J 4 bases; nucleotides not matched to a gene: 5.